This T cell receptor beta chain was recovered during a study of shared clonotypes between healthy human individuals. On the study more broadly: Sampling drew on donors who were a couple of women and a few men aged 18 to 49.

TCRdb keeps only in-frame clones here, not all; method: immunoSEQ multiplex PCR. In the table there are about 490,000 clones, 70% to 80% of which are singletons. General observations from the study: The diversity represented, both genetic and in exposure history, was limited by few donors. Among donors, clonotype sharing was expected to be affected by sequencing depth.

J was trimmed by 1 base and V by 6 bases; bases with no gene match: 6. The CDR3 is made up of 15 amino acids. CDR1 is MDHEN, CDR2 SYDVKM, per germline. In this sample, this clone turned up a few times. Its target is unknown. Specimen: PBMCs. The V gene is TRBV28, the J gene TRBJ1-1; 9 positions match TRBD1. The sequence came from a woman aged 40 to 55 in good health. Some clones in this sample may be carry-over from other donors' samples. In DNA form, the CDR3 reads TGTGCCAGCAGCTCCACAGGGGGCGAGAACACTGAAGCTTTCTTT. Protein product: CASSSTGGENTEAFF.